A selection of T cell receptor beta chains follows, all from one sample in a study of technical replicates of blood from a handful of donors. Assay: immunoSEQ multiplex PCR; the TCRdb copy retains only in-frame clones and omits some. The data contain roughly 70,000 clones, about 97% of them seen just once; the ten biggest clones take up over 0.2%. The specimen was T cells isolated from PBMCs. The receptor set was obtained from a human donor in good health. Each CDR3 is given with its conserved first and last residue. A D gene is named only where the DNA matches it firmly. Only some rows state a clone size, as once, few, many or a class for expanded clones.

j_call: TRBJ1-1; d_call: NA; clone_size: NA; v_call: TRBV28; cdr3_nt: TGTGCCAGCAGTTTATTATTGAACAGCTGGGCTTTCTTT; cdr3_aa: CASSLLLNSWAFF
j_call: TRBJ1-1; d_call: TRBD1; clone_size: NA; v_call: TRBV7-9; cdr3_nt: TGTGCCAGCAGCACTAGAGTTAAGGGGGCGTACACTGAAGCTTTCTTT; cdr3_aa: CASSTRVKGAYTEAFF
j_call: TRBJ2-2; d_call: NA; clone_size: NA; v_call: TRBV7-9; cdr3_nt: TGTGCCAGCAGACGTCCAGGGGATACCGGGGAGCTGTTTTTT; cdr3_aa: CASRRPGDTGELFF
j_call: TRBJ2-5; d_call: TRBD1; clone_size: once; v_call: TRBV30; cdr3_nt: TGTGCCTGGAGTCTGACCGGGACAGGGAATGAGGAGACCCAGTACTTC; cdr3_aa: CAWSLTGTGNEETQYF
j_call: TRBJ1-1; d_call: NA; clone_size: few; v_call: TRBV6-1; cdr3_nt: TGTGCCAGCAGTGAGCGGACATTGAACACTGAAGCTTTCTTT; cdr3_aa: CASSERTLNTEAFF
j_call: TRBJ2-7; d_call: NA; clone_size: NA; v_call: TRBV7-9; cdr3_nt: TGTGCCAGCAGCCCTCAGACAGAGCCCTACGAGCAGTACTTC; cdr3_aa: CASSPQTEPYEQYF
j_call: TRBJ1-1; d_call: NA; clone_size: NA; v_call: TRBV14; cdr3_nt: TGTGCCAGCAGCCTTTCTTACACTGAAGCTTTCTTT; cdr3_aa: CASSLSYTEAFF
j_call: TRBJ2-7; d_call: NA; clone_size: NA; v_call: TRBV19; cdr3_nt: TGTGCCAGTAGTCCACAGGGACCAGGCGAGCAGTACTTC; cdr3_aa: CASSPQGPGEQYF
j_call: TRBJ2-1; d_call: TRBD2; clone_size: NA; v_call: TRBV5-1; cdr3_nt: TGCGCCAGCAGCTTGAGGCAGCGGGAGGGGCCTGAGCAGTTCTTC; cdr3_aa: CASSLRQREGPEQFF
j_call: TRBJ2-3; d_call: NA; clone_size: NA; v_call: TRBV2; cdr3_nt: TGTGCCAGCAGTAGGATAGCGGCTCTCACAGATACGCAGTATTTT; cdr3_aa: CASSRIAALTDTQYF
j_call: TRBJ2-7; d_call: NA; clone_size: NA; v_call: TRBV19; cdr3_nt: TGTGCCAGTAGTTTGGGACAAACCTACGAGCAGTACTTC; cdr3_aa: CASSLGQTYEQYF
j_call: TRBJ2-7; d_call: TRBD1; clone_size: NA; v_call: TRBV7-2; cdr3_nt: TGTGCCAGCAGCTTAGCGTTAGGACAGGGGGTCAGCGAGCAGTACTTC; cdr3_aa: CASSLALGQGVSEQYF
j_call: TRBJ2-7; d_call: TRBD2; clone_size: NA; v_call: TRBV27; cdr3_nt: TGTGCCAGCAGTCCGGGACTAGCGGTCTACGAGCAGTACTTC; cdr3_aa: CASSPGLAVYEQYF
j_call: TRBJ1-2; d_call: TRBD1; clone_size: NA; v_call: TRBV4-3; cdr3_nt: TGCGCCAGCAGCCAAGAGGAAGGGGGCGGGTATGGCTACACCTTC; cdr3_aa: CASSQEEGGGYGYTF
j_call: TRBJ2-7; d_call: NA; clone_size: NA; v_call: TRBV5-4; cdr3_nt: TGTGCCAGCAGTGTCGGCTACGAGCAGTACTTC; cdr3_aa: CASSVGYEQYF
j_call: TRBJ2-7; d_call: NA; clone_size: NA; v_call: TRBV29-1; cdr3_nt: TGCAGCTTCGGGAGCGGAAACTCCTACGAGCAGTACTTC; cdr3_aa: CSFGSGNSYEQYF
j_call: TRBJ2-7; d_call: NA; clone_size: NA; v_call: TRBV6-5; cdr3_nt: TGTGCCAGCAGTCGGGTCCCGGGTGGTCACGAGCAGTACTTC; cdr3_aa: CASSRVPGGHEQYF
j_call: TRBJ1-5; d_call: NA; clone_size: NA; v_call: TRBV2; cdr3_nt: TGTGCCAGCAGTGGTGAGGGAAGCAATCAGCCCCAGCATTTT; cdr3_aa: CASSGEGSNQPQHF
j_call: TRBJ2-1; d_call: NA; clone_size: NA; v_call: TRBV14; cdr3_nt: TGTGCCAGCAGCCAAGATGCCTCCCTAGCCAATGAGCAGTTCTTC; cdr3_aa: CASSQDASLANEQFF
j_call: TRBJ2-3; d_call: NA; clone_size: once; v_call: TRBV6-1; cdr3_nt: TGTGCCAGCAGTGAAGTAGCAGATACGCAGTATTTT; cdr3_aa: CASSEVADTQYF
j_call: TRBJ1-1; d_call: TRBD1; clone_size: once; v_call: TRBV29-1; cdr3_nt: TGCAGCGTTGGAGGGACAGGTCGAGAAGCTTTCTTT; cdr3_aa: CSVGGTGREAFF
j_call: TRBJ2-7; d_call: TRBD2; clone_size: NA; v_call: TRBV6-5; cdr3_nt: TGTGCCAGCAGTTCCCCTAGCGGGAGTTCCAGGGAGCAGTACTTC; cdr3_aa: CASSSPSGSSREQYF
j_call: TRBJ2-7; d_call: NA; clone_size: NA; v_call: TRBV6-5; cdr3_nt: TGTGCCAGCAGTTACTCTGGACGCGGGCCCTCCTACGAGCAGTACTTC; cdr3_aa: CASSYSGRGPSYEQYF
j_call: TRBJ2-7; d_call: TRBD2; clone_size: NA; v_call: TRBV5-1; cdr3_nt: TGCGCCAGCAGCTTGGCGGGACTAGCGCGCTCCTACGAGCAGTACTTC; cdr3_aa: CASSLAGLARSYEQYF
j_call: TRBJ2-3; d_call: TRBD1; clone_size: NA; v_call: TRBV9; cdr3_nt: TGTGCCAGCAGCGTTGGGGACAGGGAGACAGATACGCAGTATTTT; cdr3_aa: CASSVGDRETDTQYF
j_call: TRBJ2-1; d_call: NA; clone_size: NA; v_call: TRBV29-1; cdr3_nt: TGCAGCGTCCGAGCGGGTTCCAATGAGCAGTTCTTC; cdr3_aa: CSVRAGSNEQFF
j_call: TRBJ2-7; d_call: NA; clone_size: NA; v_call: TRBV2; cdr3_nt: TGTGCCCTTAAAACGGGAAACTCCTACGAGCAGTACTTC; cdr3_aa: CALKTGNSYEQYF
j_call: TRBJ2-1; d_call: NA; clone_size: NA; v_call: TRBV7-2; cdr3_nt: TGTGCCAGCAGCTTAGCTGTACAGACATACAATGAGCAGTTCTTC; cdr3_aa: CASSLAVQTYNEQFF
j_call: TRBJ2-1; d_call: TRBD2; clone_size: NA; v_call: TRBV5-1; cdr3_nt: TGCGCCAGCAGCTTGGAAGTAGCGGGGTTTTACAATGAGCAGTTCTTC; cdr3_aa: CASSLEVAGFYNEQFF
j_call: TRBJ1-5; d_call: TRBD1; clone_size: NA; v_call: TRBV28; cdr3_nt: TGTGCCAGCAGTATTCTACGGGACAGGTACAATCAGCCCCAGCATTTT; cdr3_aa: CASSILRDRYNQPQHF
j_call: TRBJ2-7; d_call: NA; clone_size: NA; v_call: TRBV6-5; cdr3_nt: TGTGCCAGCAGCTTAAGTCGACTAGGCTCCTACGAGCAGTACTTC; cdr3_aa: CASSLSRLGSYEQYF
j_call: TRBJ1-1; d_call: TRBD1; clone_size: NA; v_call: TRBV29-1; cdr3_nt: TGCAGCGTTGAGGACAGGTTGAACACTGAAGCTTTCTTT; cdr3_aa: CSVEDRLNTEAFF
j_call: TRBJ1-1; d_call: NA; clone_size: NA; v_call: TRBV7-9; cdr3_nt: TGTGCCAGCAGCTTACAGGGGAACACTGAAGCTTTCTTT; cdr3_aa: CASSLQGNTEAFF
j_call: TRBJ1-4; d_call: NA; clone_size: once; v_call: TRBV15; cdr3_nt: TGTGCCTCAAATTACGGGAGTCAGACTGAAAAACTGTTTTTT; cdr3_aa: CASNYGSQTEKLFF
j_call: TRBJ1-2; d_call: TRBD1; clone_size: NA; v_call: TRBV29-1; cdr3_nt: TGCAGCGTTGAAGACAGGGGGTTCCCTAACTATGGCTACACCTTC; cdr3_aa: CSVEDRGFPNYGYTF
j_call: TRBJ1-5; d_call: NA; clone_size: NA; v_call: TRBV27; cdr3_nt: TGTGCCAGCAACTATAGGGGATCAGATCAGCCCCAGCATTTT; cdr3_aa: CASNYRGSDQPQHF